These T cell receptor beta chains were read from a single sample in a study of vaccination effects on CD4 cells after COVID-19. These TCRs are of unknown antigen specificity. Profiled with immunoSEQ multiplex PCR; TCRdb holds only in-frame clones, not every one. The repertoire holds around 40,000 clones, with approximately 81% as singletons. Sequenced material: CD4+ T cells from PBMCs cultured with a peptide pool, taken before COVID-19 vaccination. These TCRs come from a human donor who had a prior SARS-CoV-2 infection. Each CDR3 is given with its conserved first and last residue. The order of the fields is clone size, J gene, D gene, V gene, CDR3 DNA, CDR3 protein. D genes are given only for firm matches. Size is stated for part of the rows, as once, few or many counts, or as a class when the clone is expanded.

NA,TRBJ2-5,TRBD2,TRBV9,TGTGCCAGCAGCGTAGCGGCGGGAGGGCGGCGAGGAGAGACCCAGTACTTC,CASSVAAGGRRGETQYF
few,TRBJ2-2,NA,TRBV7-8,TGTGCCAGCAGCTTTTATAGGGGCACCGGGGAGCTGTTTTTT,CASSFYRGTGELFF
NA,TRBJ2-4,TRBD1,TRBV15,TGTGCCACCAGCAGCCGACAGGGAACCTTAGCCAAAAACATTCAGTACTTC,CATSSRQGTLAKNIQYF
NA,TRBJ1-4,NA,TRBV19,TGTGCCAGCCGGGACGGGGGTGCAACTAATGAAAAACTGTTTTTT,CASRDGGATNEKLFF
NA,TRBJ2-3,TRBD2,TRBV3-1/TRBV3-2,TGTGCCAGCAGCCCGCTTAGCGGGCCTAGCACAGATACGCAGTATTTT,CASSPLSGPSTDTQYF
NA,TRBJ2-2,TRBD1,TRBV24-1,TGTGCCACCAGTGAAAGTAGGACAGGGAACACCGGGGAGCTGTTTTTT,CATSESRTGNTGELFF
NA,TRBJ1-2,TRBD1,TRBV6-1,TGTGCCAGCAGTGAATTTATTGCAGGGGGAAACTATGGCTACACCTTC,CASSEFIAGGNYGYTF
NA,TRBJ1-6,NA,TRBV25-1,TGTGCCAGCAGTGTGGTAGAGGGCGAGTCACCCCTCCACTTT,CASSVVEGESPLHF
NA,TRBJ1-3,NA,TRBV5-1,TGCGCCAGCAGCTTGGAGGGTTCAGGGATAGGCGACACCATATATTTT,CASSLEGSGIGDTIYF
NA,TRBJ1-1,NA,TRBV4-3,TGCGCCAGCAGCCAAGAGGGCACAGCCACTGAAGCTTTCTTT,CASSQEGTATEAFF
once,TRBJ1-1,NA,TRBV29-1,TGCAGCGTTGCTTGGGGAGGGGATACTGAAGCTTTCTTT,CSVAWGGDTEAFF
NA,TRBJ2-5,NA,TRBV7-2,TGTGCCAGCAGCCTCAGGCGGGGCGGTCATCAGTACTTC,CASSLRRGGHQYF
NA,TRBJ2-7,NA,TRBV11-3,TGTGCCAGCAGCTTGAGGGCCAGCTACTACGAGCAGTACTTC,CASSLRASYYEQYF
NA,TRBJ2-7,NA,TRBV11-2,TGTGCCAGCAGCTTACATCCTGGTCGCGAGCAGTACTTC,CASSLHPGREQYF
NA,TRBJ2-2,TRBD2,TRBV4-1,TGCGCCAGCAGCCAAGAGGGTAGCGGGATCAGCGGGGAGCTGTTTTTT,CASSQEGSGISGELFF
NA,TRBJ2-2,NA,TRBV23-1,TGCGCCATTCGACTGAACACCGGGGAGCTGTTTTTT,CAIRLNTGELFF
NA,TRBJ2-3,NA,TRBV11-3,TGTGCCAGCAGCTTTACCTCCACGGGTACGCAGTATTTT,CASSFTSTGTQYF
NA,TRBJ2-7,NA,TRBV12-3/TRBV12-4,TGTGCCAGCAGTTTGGGCCAATCCTACGAGCAGTACTTC,CASSLGQSYEQYF
few,TRBJ1-4,TRBD1,TRBV6-1,TGTGCCAGCAGTGAAACGACAGGGAGGCTTAATGAAAAACTGTTTTTT,CASSETTGRLNEKLFF
NA,TRBJ2-2,NA,TRBV9,TGTGCCAGCAGCGTAGGTGGAACAGCGACTAACACCGGGGAGCTGTTTTTT,CASSVGGTATNTGELFF
few,TRBJ2-2,NA,TRBV7-2,TGTGCCAGCACCCCTAGCGTAAACACCGGGGAGCTGTTTTTT,CASTPSVNTGELFF
few,TRBJ2-3,NA,TRBV10-3,TGTGCCATCGGGAGGTTCGGCACAGATACGCAGTATTTT,CAIGRFGTDTQYF
NA,TRBJ1-2,TRBD1,TRBV28,TGTGCCAGCAGTCCCCCTGACAGGGTATACTATGGCTACACCTTC,CASSPPDRVYYGYTF
NA,TRBJ2-5,NA,TRBV7-2,TGTGCCAGCAGCTTCCAAGGAGGGGAAGAGACCCAGTACTTC,CASSFQGGEETQYF
NA,TRBJ1-6,NA,TRBV7-9,TGTGCCAGCAGCTTAGGCAGGGCTAATTCACCCCTCCACTTT,CASSLGRANSPLHF
NA,TRBJ1-4,TRBD1,TRBV7-6,TGTGCCAGCAGCTTAGCGGGAACAAACGGACAGGTTGCTAATGAAAAACTGTTTTTT,CASSLAGTNGQVANEKLFF
NA,TRBJ2-3,TRBD2,TRBV2,TGTGCCAGCACCCTCCCGAGGACTAGCGGGGAATCGTCGCAGTATTTT,CASTLPRTSGESSQYF
NA,TRBJ2-1,NA,TRBV6-5,TGTGCCAGCACAGGCGGGGCCTCCTACAATGAGCAGTTCTTC,CASTGGASYNEQFF
NA,TRBJ2-1,NA,TRBV18,TGTGCCAGCTCACCAAGGTCGGGGGCTACGGGAGTCTGGCAGTTCTTC,CASSPRSGATGVWQFF
NA,TRBJ2-1,NA,TRBV29-1,TGCAGCGTTGAAGAACCTGGTCTATTCCCGTTCTTC,CSVEEPGLFPFF
NA,TRBJ1-6,NA,TRBV9,TGTGCCAGCAGCCCAAGGCAAAATAATTCACCCCTCCACTTT,CASSPRQNNSPLHF
NA,TRBJ1-6,TRBD1,TRBV6-1,TGTGCCAGCAGTGAGGGACAGAATAATTCACCCCTCCACTTT,CASSEGQNNSPLHF
NA,TRBJ1-5,TRBD1,TRBV19,TGTGCCAGTAGTGCTGCGGACAGGGGTGGCAATCAGCCCCAGCATTTT,CASSAADRGGNQPQHF
once,TRBJ1-4,NA,TRBV6-6,TGTGCCAGCAGTTACTCTGGCAGTTCGGTTGAAAAACTGTTTTTT,CASSYSGSSVEKLFF
once,TRBJ2-3,NA,TRBV24-1,TGTGCCACCAGTGATTTTTCGGTCAAGGCTGGGACAGATACGCAGTATTTT,CATSDFSVKAGTDTQYF
few,TRBJ2-5,NA,TRBV19,TGTGCCAGCAGGGAGGGGGGGGGAACCAAAGAGACCCAGTACTTC,CASREGGGTKETQYF
once,TRBJ1-5,NA,TRBV6-6,TGTGCCAGCTGTCCCGTGACTTGGGGAGGAGAACAGCCCCAGCATTTT,CASCPVTWGGEQPQHF
NA,TRBJ2-7,TRBD1,TRBV11-3,TGTGCCAGCAGCTTCCTGGACAGGGGTACTTACGAGCAGTACTTC,CASSFLDRGTYEQYF
NA,TRBJ2-3,TRBD2,TRBV7-2,TGTGCCAGCAGCTTGCAGACTAGCACCGGCACAGATACGCAGTATTTT,CASSLQTSTGTDTQYF
NA,TRBJ2-3,NA,TRBV7-3,TGTGCCAGCAGCTTAGGACCGGAGGGTACGCAGTATTTT,CASSLGPEGTQYF
NA,TRBJ1-1,NA,TRBV11-2,TGTGCCAGCAGCTTACGGCTAGCTGGGACTGAAGCTTTCTTT,CASSLRLAGTEAFF
NA,TRBJ2-5,TRBD2,TRBV19,TGTGCCAGTAGTCCTCGGACTAGGGGAACTGAGACCCAGTACTTC,CASSPRTRGTETQYF
NA,TRBJ2-5,TRBD2,TRBV7-3,TGTGCCAGCAGCTTACGAGCGGGGGCCCGAGAGACCCAGTACTTC,CASSLRAGARETQYF
once,TRBJ2-7,NA,TRBV29-1,TGCAGCGTGGGGGACCACGGGCAGTACTTC,CSVGDHGQYF
NA,TRBJ1-2,NA,TRBV7-9,TGTGCCAGCAGCCTACGGGCATCCGGCTACACCTTC,CASSLRASGYTF
NA,TRBJ2-7,TRBD2,TRBV27,TGTGCCAGCAGGGGAACTAGCGGGGGGGCCGGCGAGCAGTACTTC,CASRGTSGGAGEQYF